Here is one T cell receptor beta chain with its context. V lost 5 bases to trimming and J lost 2 bases, with 10 bases between them. Germline CDR1 and CDR2: SGHTA and FQGNSA. This CDR3 is built from 15 residues. This sample stems from a study of blood T cell repertoires in COVID-19. Across the study: Some COVID-19 samples were acute and others convalescent; all came from the United States, Italy and Spain.

Original data processing: Estimation of nucleated cell counts was performed using reference gene primer amplification. Libraries were prepared by immunoSEQ multiplex PCR; TCRdb keeps only in-frame clonotypes and omits some of them. Clone size and V and J calls were adopted from that table, with D and trimming inferred from the DNA. Here the sample spans 60,000 to 70,000 clones, approximately 80% being singletons. The gene calls are TRBV7-2 and TRBJ2-6, with D maybe TRBD1 (6 bases). Sequencing was performed on peripheral blood. This TCR came from a man in his sixties with acute or convalescent COVID-19. CDR3 DNA sequence: TGTGCCAGCAGCGGACAGCCAACTGGGGCCAACGTCCTGACTTTC. Protein: CASSGQPTGANVLTF.